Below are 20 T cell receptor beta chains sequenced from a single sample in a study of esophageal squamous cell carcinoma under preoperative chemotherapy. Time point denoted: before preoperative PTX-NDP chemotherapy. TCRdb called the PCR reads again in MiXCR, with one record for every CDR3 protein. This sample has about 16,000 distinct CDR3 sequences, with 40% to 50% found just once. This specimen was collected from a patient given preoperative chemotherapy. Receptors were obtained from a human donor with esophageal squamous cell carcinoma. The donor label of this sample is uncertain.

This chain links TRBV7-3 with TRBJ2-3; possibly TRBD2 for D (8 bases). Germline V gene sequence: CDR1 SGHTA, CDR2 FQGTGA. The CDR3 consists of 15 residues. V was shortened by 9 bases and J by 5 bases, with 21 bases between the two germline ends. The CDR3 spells CARGLGGRGGDTQYF. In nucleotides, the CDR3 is TGTGCCAGGGGGTTAGGGGGCCGGGGGGGAGATACGCAGTATTTT.

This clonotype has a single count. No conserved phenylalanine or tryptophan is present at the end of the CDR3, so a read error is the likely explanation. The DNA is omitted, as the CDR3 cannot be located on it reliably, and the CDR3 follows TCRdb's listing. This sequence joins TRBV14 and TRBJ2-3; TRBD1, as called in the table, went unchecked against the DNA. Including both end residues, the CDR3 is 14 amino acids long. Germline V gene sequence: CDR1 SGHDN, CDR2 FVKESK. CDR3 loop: CASSQGGSPTSSSS.

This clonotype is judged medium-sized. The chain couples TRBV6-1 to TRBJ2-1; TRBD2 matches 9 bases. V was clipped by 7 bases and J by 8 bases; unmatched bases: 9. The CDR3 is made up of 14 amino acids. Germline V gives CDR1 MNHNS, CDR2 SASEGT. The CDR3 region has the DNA TGTGCCAGCAACTTAGCGGGAGCTGGCGATGAGCAGTTCTTC. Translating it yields CASNLAGAGDEQFF.

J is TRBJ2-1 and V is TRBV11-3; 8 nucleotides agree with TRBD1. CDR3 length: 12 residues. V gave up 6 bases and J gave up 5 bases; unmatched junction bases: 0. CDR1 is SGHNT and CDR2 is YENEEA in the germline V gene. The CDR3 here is CASRGQDNEQFF. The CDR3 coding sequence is TGTGCCAGCAGGGGACAGGACAATGAGCAGTTCTTC.

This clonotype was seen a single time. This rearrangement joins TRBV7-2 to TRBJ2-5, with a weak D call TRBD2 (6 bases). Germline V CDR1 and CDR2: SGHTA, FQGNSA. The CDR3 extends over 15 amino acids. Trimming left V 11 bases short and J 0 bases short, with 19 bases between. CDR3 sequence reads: CAAGLAGRDQETQYF. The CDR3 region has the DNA TGTGCCGCGGGGCTCGCAGGCCGTGACCAAGAGACCCAGTACTTC.

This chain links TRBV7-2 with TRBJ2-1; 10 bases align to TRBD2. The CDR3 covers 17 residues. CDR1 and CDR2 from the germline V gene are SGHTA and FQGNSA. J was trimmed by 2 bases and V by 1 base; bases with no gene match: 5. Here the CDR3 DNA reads TGTGCCAGCAGCTTAGTCCGTCTAGCGGGAGCCTACAATGAGCAGTTCTTC. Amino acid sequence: CASSLVRLAGAYNEQFF.

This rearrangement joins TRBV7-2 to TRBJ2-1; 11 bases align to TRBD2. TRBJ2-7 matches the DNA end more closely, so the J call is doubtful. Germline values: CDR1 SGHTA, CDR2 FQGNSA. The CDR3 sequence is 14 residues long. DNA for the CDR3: TGTGCCAGCAGCTTGACTAGCGGGAACTACGAGCAGTACTTC. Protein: CASSLTSGNYEQYF.

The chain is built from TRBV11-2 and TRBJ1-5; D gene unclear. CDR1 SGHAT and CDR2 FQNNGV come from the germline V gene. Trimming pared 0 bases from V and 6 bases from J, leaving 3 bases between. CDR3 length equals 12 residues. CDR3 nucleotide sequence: TGTGCCAGCAGCTTAGAGGGTCAGCCCCAGCATTTT. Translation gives CASSLEGQPQHF.

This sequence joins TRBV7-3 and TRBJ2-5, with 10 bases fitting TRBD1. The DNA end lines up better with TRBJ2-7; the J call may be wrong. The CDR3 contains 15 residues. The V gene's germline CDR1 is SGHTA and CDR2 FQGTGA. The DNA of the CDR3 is TGTGCCAGCAGCCAGACAGGGGGCCTTTCCTACGAGCAGTACTTC. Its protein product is CASSQTGGLSYEQYF.

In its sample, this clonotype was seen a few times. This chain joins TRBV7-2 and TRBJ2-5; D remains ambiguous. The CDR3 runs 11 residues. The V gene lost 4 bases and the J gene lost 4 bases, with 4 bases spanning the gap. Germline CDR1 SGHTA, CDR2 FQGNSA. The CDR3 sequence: CASSWTETQYF. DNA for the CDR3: TGTGCCAGCAGCTGGACAGAGACCCAGTACTTC.

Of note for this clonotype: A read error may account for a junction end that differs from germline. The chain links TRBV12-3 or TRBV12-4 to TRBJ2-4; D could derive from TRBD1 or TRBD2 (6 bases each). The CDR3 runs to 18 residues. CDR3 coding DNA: TGTGCCAGCAGTTGTGCGGGCGACGAGGGGGGTGACAAAGACATTCAGTACTTC. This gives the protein CASSCAGDEGGDKDIQYF.

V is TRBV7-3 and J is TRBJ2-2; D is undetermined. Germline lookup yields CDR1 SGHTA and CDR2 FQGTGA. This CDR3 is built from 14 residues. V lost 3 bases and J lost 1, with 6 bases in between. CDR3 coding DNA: TGTGCCAGCAGCTTCTCGGGGAACACCGGGGAGCTGTTTTTT. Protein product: CASSFSGNTGELFF. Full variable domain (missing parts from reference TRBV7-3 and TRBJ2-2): GAGVSQTPSNKVTEKGKYVELRCDPISGHTALYWYRQSLGQGPEFLIYFQGTGAADDSGLPNDRFFAVRPEGSVSTLKIQRTERGDSAVYLCASSFSGNTGELFFGEGSRLTVL.

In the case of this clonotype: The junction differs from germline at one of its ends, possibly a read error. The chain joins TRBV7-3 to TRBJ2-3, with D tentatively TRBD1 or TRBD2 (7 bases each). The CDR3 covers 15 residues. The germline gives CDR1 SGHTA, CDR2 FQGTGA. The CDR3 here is CAAGLGGGGRETQYF. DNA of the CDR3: TGTGCCGCGGGCTTAGGGGGCGGGGGCCGAGAGACCCAGTACTTT.

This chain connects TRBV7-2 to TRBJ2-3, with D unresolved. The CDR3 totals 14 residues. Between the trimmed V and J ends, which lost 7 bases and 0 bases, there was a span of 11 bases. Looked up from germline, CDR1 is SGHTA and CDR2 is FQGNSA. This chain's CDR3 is CASTIPGSTDTQYF. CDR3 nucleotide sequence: TGTGCCAGCACCATTCCCGGGAGCACAGATACGCAGTATTTT. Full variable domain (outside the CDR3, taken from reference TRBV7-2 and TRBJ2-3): GAGVSQSPSNKVTEKGKDVELRCDPISGHTALYWYRQSLGQGLEFLIYFQGNSAPDKSGLPSDRFSAERTGGSVSTLTIQRTQQEDSAVYLCASTIPGSTDTQYFGPGTRLTVL.

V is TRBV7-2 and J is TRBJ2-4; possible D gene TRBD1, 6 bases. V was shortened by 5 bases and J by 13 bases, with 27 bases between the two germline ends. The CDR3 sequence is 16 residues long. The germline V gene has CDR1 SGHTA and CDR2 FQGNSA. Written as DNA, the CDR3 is TGTGCCAGCAGCGCACCAGGGGTGGGAGCCAAAGACACGCAGTACTTC. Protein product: CASSAPGVGAKDTQYF.

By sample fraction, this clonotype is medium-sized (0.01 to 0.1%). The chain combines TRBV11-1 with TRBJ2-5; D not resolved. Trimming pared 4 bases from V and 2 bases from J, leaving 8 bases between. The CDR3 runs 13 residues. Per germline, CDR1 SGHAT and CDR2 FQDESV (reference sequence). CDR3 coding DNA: TGTGCCAGCAGCTCTGCAGGACAAGAGACCCAGTACTTC. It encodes CASSSAGQETQYF.

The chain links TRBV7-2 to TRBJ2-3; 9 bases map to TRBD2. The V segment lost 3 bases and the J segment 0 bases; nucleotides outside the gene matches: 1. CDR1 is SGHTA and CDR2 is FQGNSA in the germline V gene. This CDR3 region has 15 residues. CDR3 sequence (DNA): TGTGCCAGCAGCTTTACTAGCGGGAGCACAGATACGCAGTATTTT. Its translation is CASSFTSGSTDTQYF.

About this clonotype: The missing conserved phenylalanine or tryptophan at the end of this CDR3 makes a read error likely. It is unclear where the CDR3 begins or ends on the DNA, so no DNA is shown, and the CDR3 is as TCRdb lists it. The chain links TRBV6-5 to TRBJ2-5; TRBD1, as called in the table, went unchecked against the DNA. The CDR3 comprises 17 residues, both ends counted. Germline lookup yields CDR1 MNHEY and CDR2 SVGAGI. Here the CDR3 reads CASSYSRGGAGQETQYS.

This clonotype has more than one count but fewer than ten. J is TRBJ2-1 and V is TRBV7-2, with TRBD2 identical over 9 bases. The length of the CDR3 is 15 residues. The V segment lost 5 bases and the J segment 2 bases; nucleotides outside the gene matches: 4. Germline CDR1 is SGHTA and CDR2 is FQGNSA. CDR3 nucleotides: TGTGCCAGCAGCCCTTCTAGCGGGACCTACAATGAGCAGTTCTTC. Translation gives CASSPSSGTYNEQFF.

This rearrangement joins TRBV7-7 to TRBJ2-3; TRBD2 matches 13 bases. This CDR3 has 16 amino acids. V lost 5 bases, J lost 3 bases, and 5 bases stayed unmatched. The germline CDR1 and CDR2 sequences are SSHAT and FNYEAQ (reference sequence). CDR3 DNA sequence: TGTGCCAGCAGCCCACTAGCGGGAGGGCCAACAGATACGCAGTATTTT. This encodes CASSPLAGGPTDTQYF.